In its sample, the clone carrying this T cell receptor (beta chain) was seen many times. The antigen is undetermined. Scientists made TCR beta libraries using quantitative 5'-RACE with molecular barcodes. TCRdb independently ran MiXCR on the 5' RACE reads; one entry per CDR3 protein. Here the sample spans 250,000 to 350,000 distinct CDR3 sequences, approximately 20% being singletons. The sample belongs to a study of CD8 T cells in ankylosing spondylitis. CDR3 length: 14 residues. In germline, CDR1 is SQVTM, CDR2 ANQGSEA. V was pared by 6 bases and J by 0 bases, with 5 bases of the junction left unmatched. Study results and caveats: A CD8+ phenotype characterized the disease-linked clones, which were relatively rare in peripheral blood. Clones tied to disease were said to be significantly enriched in matched ankylosing spondylitis synovial fluid.

The sequence was collected from a male donor with ankylosing spondylitis or in good health (not recorded which). This chain connects TRBV29-1 to TRBJ2-1; 7 nucleotides line up with TRBD1. Material for sequencing was blood, either unsorted or a sorted T cell fraction (not recorded which). The CDR3 DNA sequence: TGCAGCGTGGGACAGCGAAGCTCCTACAATGAGCAGTTCTTC. Encoded protein: CSVGQRSSYNEQFF.